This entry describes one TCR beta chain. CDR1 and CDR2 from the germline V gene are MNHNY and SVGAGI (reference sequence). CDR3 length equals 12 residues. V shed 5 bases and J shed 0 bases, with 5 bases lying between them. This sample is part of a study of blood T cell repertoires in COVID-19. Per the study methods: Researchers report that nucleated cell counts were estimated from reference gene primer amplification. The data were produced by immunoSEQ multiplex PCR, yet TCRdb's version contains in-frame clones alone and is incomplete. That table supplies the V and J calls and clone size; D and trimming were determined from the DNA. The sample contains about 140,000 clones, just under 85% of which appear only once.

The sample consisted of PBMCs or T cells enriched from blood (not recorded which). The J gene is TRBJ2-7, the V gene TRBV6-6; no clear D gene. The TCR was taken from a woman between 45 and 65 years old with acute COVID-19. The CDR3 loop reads CASSLSSYEQYF. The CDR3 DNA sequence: TGTGCCAGCAGTCTCAGCTCCTACGAGCAGTACTTC.